The clone carrying this T cell receptor beta chain has more than one count but fewer than ten. What it recognizes is unknown. These data are taken from a study of T-cell memory formation after mild COVID-19. Overall study: Across donors, TCR clusters were largely donor specific.

The V and J ends lost 2 bases and 2 bases respectively, with 10 bases between them. Germline values: CDR1 MRHNA, CDR2 SNTAGT. CDR3 size: 15 residues. Study-level findings and limits: Later expanders leaned CD4+, whereas clones that contracted between day 15 and 85 were balanced CD4/CD8.

It was 5'RACE with constant-segment primers that produced the TCR alpha and TCR beta cDNA libraries, which carried sample barcodes and UMIs. One entry per CDR3 protein, called by TCRdb with MiXCR from the 5' RACE reads. The table lists 450,000 to 650,000 distinct CDR3 sequences, over 20% of them singletons. The sequencing input was PBMCs or a T cell subset sorted from them (not recorded which). The chain has TRBV6-4 and TRBJ2-1; D gene ambiguous. The receptor was isolated from an adult woman who had mild COVID-19 (a few samples of this study predate the infection). Cell type and time point are not known. CDR3 region: CASSDENGPYNEQFF. CDR3 bases: TGTGCCAGCAGTGACGAAAACGGGCCCTACAATGAGCAGTTCTTC.